One and the same sample provided the 17 T cell receptor beta chains below, sequenced in a study of blood T cell repertoires in COVID-19. Measured with immunoSEQ multiplex PCR; TCRdb has only the in-frame clones, and not every one. This table has 90,000 or so clones, roughly 89% appearing once. Sequencing input: peripheral blood. These receptors originate from a woman in her 70s with acute or convalescent COVID-19.

The chain employs TRBV6-6 and TRBJ2-7, with 12 bases matching TRBD2. V dropped 0 bases and J dropped 5; count of bases not matched to a gene: 2. Germline V CDR1 and CDR2: MNHNY, SVGAGI (reference sequence). The CDR3 has 15 residues. CDR3 loop: CASSYSRLAGDEQYF. As DNA, the CDR3 is TGTGCCAGCAGTTACTCTCGACTAGCGGGAGACGAGCAGTACTTC.

The V and J genes are TRBV27 and TRBJ2-1; 9 positions agree with TRBD1. The CDR3 is made up of 15 amino acids. Per the germline V gene, CDR1 is MNHEY and CDR2 is SMNVEV (reference sequence). J gave up 3 bases and V 7 bases, and 7 bases lay outside the gene matches. The CDR3 nucleotides read TGTGCCAGCATGGGAACAGGGGGCCTCTACAATGAGCAGTTCTTC. It yields the protein CASMGTGGLYNEQFF.

The chain joins TRBV29-1 to TRBJ1-2; 9 positions agree with TRBD1. J lost 3 bases, V lost 6 bases, and 8 bases had no gene match. Germline V CDR1 and CDR2: SQVTM, ANQGSEA. The length of the CDR3 is 14 residues. The CDR3 DNA reads as TGCAGCGTCCAACAGGGGGCAGGCGACTATGGCTACACCTTC. Amino acids: CSVQQGAGDYGYTF.

The chain carries TRBV11-2 and TRBJ2-5, with 8 bases matching TRBD1. CDR3 length: 13 residues. Germline CDR1 SGHAT, CDR2 FQNNGV. The V segment lost 1 base and the J segment 6 bases; nucleotides outside the gene matches: 1. The CDR3 loop is CASSLGRGQTQYF. CDR3 DNA sequence: TGTGCCAGCAGCTTAGGCAGGGGGCAGACCCAGTACTTC.

V and J are TRBV5-1 and TRBJ2-1; 11 nucleotides match TRBD2. CDR1 is SGHRS and CDR2 is YFSETQ in the germline V gene. The CDR3 is 16 residues long. Trimming cost V 3 bases and J 4 bases; bases outside gene matches: 6. The CDR3 bases are TGCGCCAGCAGCTCCTCCGGGACTAGCGGTTACAATGAGCAGTTCTTC. This sequence encodes CASSSSGTSGYNEQFF.

In DNA form, the CDR3 reads TGTGCCAGCAGTGGAAGGACTAGCCTGGAGACCCAGTACTTC. It encodes CASSGRTSLETQYF. The chain has TRBV2 and TRBJ2-5; 8 positions agree with TRBD2. The germline V gene has CDR1 SNHLY and CDR2 FYNNEI. The CDR3 loop spans 14 amino acids. Trimming removed 4 bases from V and 5 bases from J; junction bases left unmatched: 6. Based on the CDR3 plus reference TRBV2 and TRBJ2-5, the full variable domain is EPEVTQTPSHQVTQMGQEVILRCVPISNHLYFYWYRQILGQKVEFLVSFYNNEISEKSEIFDDQFSVERPDGSNFTLKIRSTKLEDSAMYFCASSGRTSLETQYFGPGTRLLVL.

The rearrangement joins TRBV18 to TRBJ2-3, with D possibly matching TRBD1 (5 bases). The V gene lost 1 base and the J gene lost 1 base, with 6 bases spanning the gap. This CDR3 comprises 14 residues. CDR1 is KGHSH and CDR2 is LQKENI in the germline V gene. CDR3 loop: CASSPQGRTDTQYF. The DNA of the CDR3 is TGTGCCAGCTCACCACAGGGGCGCACAGATACGCAGTATTTT.

The V call is TRBV12-3 or TRBV12-4, the J call TRBJ2-3; perhaps TRBD1 as D (5 bases). The V gene lost 5 bases and the J gene lost 4 bases, with 10 bases spanning the gap. This CDR3 contains 13 residues. The CDR3 sequence: CASSPRGADTQYF. The CDR3 DNA sequence: TGTGCCAGCAGTCCTAGGGGCGCAGATACGCAGTATTTT.

This chain connects TRBV30 to TRBJ1-2; perhaps TRBD1 as D (6 bases). The CDR3 runs 13 residues. Germline lookup yields CDR1 GTSNPN and CDR2 SVGIG (reference sequence). V was cut by 4 bases and J by 4 bases, with 13 bases left in between. The CDR3: CAWNGGQPYGYTF. The CDR3, as DNA: TGTGCCTGGAATGGAGGACAGCCCTATGGCTACACCTTC.

The gene calls are TRBV7-2 and TRBJ1-4; D is uncertain. CDR3 length: 16 residues. Germline CDR1 SGHTA, CDR2 FQGNSA. V was trimmed by 5 bases and J by 0 bases, leaving 13 bases between them. Here the CDR3 DNA reads TGTGCCAGCAGCATGAGATCAGGTTCAACTAATGAAAAACTGTTTTTT. Encoded protein: CASSMRSGSTNEKLFF.

The chain employs TRBV4-1 and TRBJ2-3; 8 bases fit TRBD2. J was trimmed by 1 base and V by 0 bases; bases with no gene match: 3. This CDR3 has 16 residues. Germline-derived CDR1 and CDR2 are MGHRA and YSYEKL. CDR3 DNA sequence: TGCGCCAGCAGCCAAGATCAACTAGCGGGCACAGATACGCAGTATTTT. This codes for CASSQDQLAGTDTQYF.

The genes are TRBV11-2 and TRBJ1-2, with D unresolved. The V gene lost 5 bases and the J gene lost 1 base, with 11 bases spanning the gap. Per germline, CDR1 SGHAT and CDR2 FQNNGV. There are 14 residues in the CDR3. This CDR3 reads CASSTPGYNYGYTF. CDR3 DNA: TGTGCCAGCAGCACCCCCGGGTATAACTATGGCTACACCTTC.

This sequence joins TRBV5-6 and TRBJ1-6; no firm D call. Germline V gives CDR1 SGHDT, CDR2 YYEEEE. CDR3 length equals 12 residues. The V end was cut by 4 bases, the J end by 11 bases, with 10 bases between. In nucleotides, the CDR3 is TGTGCCAGCAGCCCTCGACGGGCACCCCTCCACTTT. It yields the protein CASSPRRAPLHF.

The genes are TRBV6-5 and TRBJ1-1; D is perhaps TRBD1 (6 bases). Trimming pared 6 bases from V and 4 bases from J, leaving 15 bases between. This CDR3 comprises 14 residues. Germline CDR1 and CDR2: MNHEY and SVGAGI. This chain's CDR3 is CASRTRGGGTEAFF. As DNA, the CDR3 is TGTGCCAGCAGGACCAGGGGAGGGGGCACTGAAGCTTTCTTT.

This clone is a singleton in its sample. The chain couples TRBV5-6 to TRBJ2-2; maybe TRBD2 (5 bases). This CDR3 comprises 13 residues. V was trimmed by 4 bases and J by 4 bases, leaving 8 bases between them. CDR1 is SGHDT, CDR2 YYEEEE, per germline. The CDR3 sequence: CASSGSATGELFF. Written as DNA, the CDR3 is TGTGCCAGCAGCGGGAGTGCCACCGGGGAGCTGTTTTTT.

The chain recombines TRBV5-4 with TRBJ2-6; D uncertain. Germline CDR1 and CDR2: SGHNT and YYREEE (reference sequence). The CDR3 covers 15 residues. Trimming shortened V by 0 bases and J by 2 bases, and 6 bases separated the two germline ends. CDR3 in amino acids: CASSLALAGANVLTF. The CDR3 DNA sequence: TGTGCCAGCAGCTTGGCCCTTGCTGGGGCCAACGTCCTGACTTTC. Looking up the rest from reference TRBV5-4 and TRBJ2-6 gives the full variable domain: ETGVTQSPTHLIKTRGQQVTLRCSSQSGHNTVSWYQQALGQGPQFIFQYYREEENGRGNFPPRFSGLQFPNYSSELNVNALELDDSALYLCASSLALAGANVLTFGAGSRLTVL.

The rearrangement links TRBV19 to TRBJ2-2; tentatively, D is TRBD1 (5 bases). V lost 7 bases and J 5 bases, leaving 17 bases between the germline ends. This CDR3 spans 15 amino acids. Germline-derived CDR1 and CDR2 are LNHDA and SQIVND (reference sequence). The CDR3 reads CASNVYTTGTGELFF. CDR3 in DNA: TGTGCCAGTAACGTCTACACAACAGGAACCGGGGAGCTGTTTTTT.